This is a list of T cell receptor beta chains from one sample in a study of Ad26.COV2.S vaccination and SARS-CoV-2 variants. Assay used: immunoSEQ multiplex PCR; TCRdb lists only in-frame clones, some missing. The sample includes about 350,000 clones, approximately 81% seen only once; the top ten take approximately 3.5%. The sample was peripheral blood, taken in a trial of Ad26.COV2.S vaccine versus placebo. The receptors originated from a person aged 18-65 years who received the Ad26.COV2.S COVID-19 vaccine or a placebo. Both conserved end residues are part of each CDR3. D genes are given only for firm matches. A clone size is listed for some rows: how often the clone was seen (once, few, many), or a class if it is expanded.

CDR3aa: CASSELAGNTGELFF; CDR3nt: TGCGCCAGCAGTGAGCTAGCGGGGAACACCGGGGAGCTGTTTTTT; j_gene: TRBJ2-2; d_gene: TRBD2; v_gene: TRBV10-2; abundance: -
CDR3aa: CASSRWAGELFF; CDR3nt: TGTGCCAGCAGCCGGTGGGCCGGGGAGCTGTTTTTT; j_gene: TRBJ2-2; d_gene: -; v_gene: TRBV21-1; abundance: few
CDR3aa: CASSSRGYGELFF; CDR3nt: TGTGCCAGCAGCTCACGGGGGTACGGGGAGCTGTTTTTT; j_gene: TRBJ2-2; d_gene: -; v_gene: TRBV11-3; abundance: -
CDR3aa: CASSHPAGRQSGELFF; CDR3nt: TGCGCCAGCAGCCATCCTGCCGGAAGGCAGAGCGGGGAGCTGTTTTTT; j_gene: TRBJ2-2; d_gene: -; v_gene: TRBV4-1; abundance: -
CDR3aa: CASSANRDRAYGYTF; CDR3nt: TGTGCCAGCAGCGCGAACCGGGACAGGGCTTATGGCTACACCTTC; j_gene: TRBJ1-2; d_gene: TRBD1; v_gene: TRBV9; abundance: once
CDR3aa: CASSLGTGSEQYF; CDR3nt: TGCGCCAGCAGCTTGGGAACGGGGAGCGAGCAGTACTTC; j_gene: TRBJ2-7; d_gene: -; v_gene: TRBV5-1; abundance: once
CDR3aa: CASSPSENEKLFF; CDR3nt: TGTGCCAGTAGCCCAAGCGAAAATGAAAAACTGTTTTTT; j_gene: TRBJ1-4; d_gene: -; v_gene: TRBV19; abundance: few
CDR3aa: CASSSGQGNTGELFF; CDR3nt: TGCGCCAGCAGCTCGGGACAGGGGAACACCGGGGAGCTGTTTTTT; j_gene: TRBJ2-2; d_gene: TRBD1; v_gene: TRBV5-1; abundance: -
CDR3aa: CASSLLGHLGNTGELFF; CDR3nt: TGTGCCAGCAGCTTGTTGGGACACTTAGGGAACACCGGGGAGCTGTTTTTT; j_gene: TRBJ2-2; d_gene: -; v_gene: TRBV5-4; abundance: -
CDR3aa: CASSWDGNYGYTF; CDR3nt: TGTGCCAGCAGTTGGGACGGAAACTATGGCTACACCTTC; j_gene: TRBJ1-2; d_gene: -; v_gene: TRBV28; abundance: -
CDR3aa: CASTQGIEIQPQHF; CDR3nt: TGTGCCAGCACACAGGGAATCGAGATCCAGCCCCAGCATTTT; j_gene: TRBJ1-5; d_gene: -; v_gene: TRBV6-5; abundance: -
CDR3aa: CASSFGTDTQYF; CDR3nt: TGTGCCAGCAGCTTTGGCACAGATACGCAGTATTTT; j_gene: TRBJ2-3; d_gene: -; v_gene: TRBV5-4; abundance: -
CDR3aa: CASSLEALWQPQHF; CDR3nt: TGTGCCAGCAGTTTAGAGGCCCTTTGGCAGCCCCAGCATTTT; j_gene: TRBJ1-5; d_gene: -; v_gene: TRBV28; abundance: -
CDR3aa: CASRTGQRATGELFF; CDR3nt: TGTGCCAGCAGAACGGGACAAAGGGCCACCGGGGAGCTGTTTTTT; j_gene: TRBJ2-2; d_gene: -; v_gene: TRBV7-2; abundance: -
CDR3aa: CASSIGDRDTNEAFF; CDR3nt: TGTGCCAGTAGTATCGGGGATAGGGACACAAATGAAGCTTTCTTT; j_gene: TRBJ1-1; d_gene: -; v_gene: TRBV19; abundance: -
CDR3aa: CASSLSRGNYNEQFF; CDR3nt: TGTGCCAGCAGCTTATCTAGGGGAAACTACAATGAGCAGTTCTTC; j_gene: TRBJ2-1; d_gene: -; v_gene: TRBV7-2; abundance: -
CDR3aa: CASRQSGGLGTEAFF; CDR3nt: TGTGCCAGCAGGCAATCAGGGGGCTTAGGCACTGAAGCTTTCTTT; j_gene: TRBJ1-1; d_gene: TRBD1; v_gene: TRBV28; abundance: -
CDR3aa: CASSLSGGDSYEQYF; CDR3nt: TGTGCCAGCAGTTTAAGCGGGGGGGATTCCTACGAGCAGTACTTC; j_gene: TRBJ2-7; d_gene: TRBD2; v_gene: TRBV7-2; abundance: -
CDR3aa: CASSESGGRGDTQYF; CDR3nt: TGCGCCAGCAGTGAGTCGGGGGGGAGAGGGGATACGCAGTATTTT; j_gene: TRBJ2-3; d_gene: TRBD2; v_gene: TRBV10-2; abundance: -
CDR3aa: CASRQFSGANVLTF; CDR3nt: TGCGCCAGCAGACAGTTCTCTGGGGCCAACGTCCTGACTTTC; j_gene: TRBJ2-6; d_gene: -; v_gene: TRBV5-1; abundance: -
CDR3aa: CASHAGGGLGTNEKLFF; CDR3nt: TGTGCCAGCCACGCAGGGGGGGGCTTGGGAACTAATGAAAAACTGTTTTTT; j_gene: TRBJ1-4; d_gene: TRBD1; v_gene: TRBV6-4; abundance: once
CDR3aa: CASSWSIAVTDTQYF; CDR3nt: TGTGCCAGCAGCTGGAGTATAGCGGTCACAGATACGCAGTATTTT; j_gene: TRBJ2-3; d_gene: -; v_gene: TRBV11-2; abundance: -
CDR3aa: CASSDTRAGPTDTQYF; CDR3nt: TGTGCCAGCAGTGACACTAGAGCAGGTCCCACAGATACGCAGTATTTT; j_gene: TRBJ2-3; d_gene: -; v_gene: TRBV6-4; abundance: -
CDR3aa: CASSYERPLNTEAFF; CDR3nt: TGTGCCAGCAGTTACGAAAGGCCGTTAAACACTGAAGCTTTCTTT; j_gene: TRBJ1-1; d_gene: -; v_gene: TRBV6-5; abundance: -
CDR3aa: CASSFPGQAYSNQPQHF; CDR3nt: TGTGCCAGCAGCTTCCCGGGACAGGCTTATAGCAATCAGCCCCAGCATTTT; j_gene: TRBJ1-5; d_gene: -; v_gene: TRBV21-1; abundance: few
CDR3aa: CAIRLAEGDEQFF; CDR3nt: TGTGCCATACGACTAGCGGAAGGGGATGAGCAGTTCTTC; j_gene: TRBJ2-1; d_gene: TRBD2; v_gene: TRBV2; abundance: -
CDR3aa: CASSFWTRTSYEQYF; CDR3nt: TGTGCCAGCAGCTTCTGGACAAGAACGTCCTACGAGCAGTACTTC; j_gene: TRBJ2-7; d_gene: -; v_gene: TRBV5-6; abundance: -
CDR3aa: CASGLVSKGEGGGQETQYF; CDR3nt: TGTGCTAGTGGTTTGGTCTCAAAAGGAGAGGGGGGCGGCCAAGAGACCCAGTACTTC; j_gene: TRBJ2-5; d_gene: -; v_gene: TRBV12-5; abundance: -
CDR3aa: CATRGQGATGYTF; CDR3nt: TGTGCCACCAGGGGTCAGGGGGCGACTGGCTACACCTTC; j_gene: TRBJ1-2; d_gene: TRBD1; v_gene: TRBV2; abundance: -
CDR3aa: CSVDRSQETQYF; CDR3nt: TGCAGCGTCGACAGGTCACAAGAGACCCAGTACTTC; j_gene: TRBJ2-5; d_gene: -; v_gene: TRBV29-1; abundance: -
CDR3aa: CASSPQGGSTNEKLFF; CDR3nt: TGTGCCAGCTCACCACAGGGGGGATCAACTAATGAAAAACTGTTTTTT; j_gene: TRBJ1-4; d_gene: -; v_gene: TRBV18; abundance: -
CDR3aa: CATSDRDGGTDTQYF; CDR3nt: TGTGCCACCAGTGATAGGGACGGAGGTACAGATACGCAGTATTTT; j_gene: TRBJ2-3; d_gene: -; v_gene: TRBV24-1; abundance: few
CDR3aa: CASSYSSGTSSHEQFF; CDR3nt: TGTGCCAGCAGTTACTCTTCCGGGACTAGCTCCCATGAGCAGTTCTTC; j_gene: TRBJ2-1; d_gene: TRBD2; v_gene: TRBV6-5; abundance: -
CDR3aa: CASSPTFLRLAGGLSYNEQFF; CDR3nt: TGTGCCAGCAGTCCGACTTTCCTCAGACTAGCGGGAGGGCTATCCTACAATGAGCAGTTCTTC; j_gene: TRBJ2-1; d_gene: TRBD2; v_gene: TRBV28; abundance: -
CDR3aa: CASSERADTQYF; CDR3nt: TGTGCCAGCAGTGAACGGGCCGATACGCAGTATTTT; j_gene: TRBJ2-3; d_gene: -; v_gene: TRBV2; abundance: -
CDR3aa: CASSLDPPGVAGGETQYF; CDR3nt: TGCGCCAGCAGCTTGGATCCCCCGGGGGTAGCGGGAGGTGAGACCCAGTACTTC; j_gene: TRBJ2-5; d_gene: TRBD2; v_gene: TRBV5-1; abundance: -
CDR3aa: CASSLGGATRGQETQYF; CDR3nt: TGTGCCAGCAGCTTAGGAGGGGCTACAAGGGGGCAAGAGACCCAGTACTTC; j_gene: TRBJ2-5; d_gene: -; v_gene: TRBV7-9; abundance: few
CDR3aa: CASTSLVVAAYEQYF; CDR3nt: TGTGCCAGCACAAGCTTAGTGGTGGCAGCCTACGAGCAGTACTTC; j_gene: TRBJ2-7; d_gene: -; v_gene: TRBV11-2; abundance: -
CDR3aa: CASSLDRLGLAFSYNEQFF; CDR3nt: TGTGCCAGCAGCTTAGACAGGCTGGGACTAGCGTTCTCCTACAATGAGCAGTTCTTC; j_gene: TRBJ2-1; d_gene: TRBD2; v_gene: TRBV5-8; abundance: -
CDR3aa: CASSLARGLGNQETQYF; CDR3nt: TGTGCCAGCAGCTTAGCCCGAGGACTAGGGAACCAAGAGACCCAGTACTTC; j_gene: TRBJ2-5; d_gene: TRBD2; v_gene: TRBV7-6; abundance: -
CDR3aa: CASSQDTGQVTEAFF; CDR3nt: TGCGCCAGCAGCCAAGATACGGGACAGGTCACTGAAGCTTTCTTT; j_gene: TRBJ1-1; d_gene: TRBD1; v_gene: TRBV4-3; abundance: -
CDR3aa: CASSYPGLADSYEQYF; CDR3nt: TGTGCCAGCAGTTACCCGGGACTAGCGGACTCCTACGAGCAGTACTTC; j_gene: TRBJ2-7; d_gene: TRBD2; v_gene: TRBV6-2/TRBV6-3; abundance: -
CDR3aa: CASTGGFQPQHF; CDR3nt: TGTGCCAGTACGGGAGGCTTTCAGCCCCAGCATTTT; j_gene: TRBJ1-5; d_gene: -; v_gene: TRBV19; abundance: once
CDR3aa: CASSVEQGYHEQYF; CDR3nt: TGTGCCAGCAGCGTCGAACAGGGTTACCACGAGCAGTACTTC; j_gene: TRBJ2-7; d_gene: -; v_gene: TRBV9; abundance: -
CDR3aa: CASSLEAAGKWRTF; CDR3nt: TGCGCCAGCAGCTTGGAGGCGGCGGGGAAATGGCGCACCTTC; j_gene: TRBJ1-2; d_gene: -; v_gene: TRBV5-1; abundance: -
CDR3aa: CASMYRVGTEAFF; CDR3nt: TGTGCCAGCATGTACAGGGTGGGCACTGAAGCTTTCTTT; j_gene: TRBJ1-1; d_gene: -; v_gene: TRBV2; abundance: -
CDR3aa: CASSRTVTGELFF; CDR3nt: TGTGCCAGCAGCCGGACGGTTACCGGGGAGCTGTTTTTT; j_gene: TRBJ2-2; d_gene: -; v_gene: TRBV5-5; abundance: few
CDR3aa: CASSAGAGVATAEAFF; CDR3nt: TGTGCCAGCAGTGCGGGGGCAGGGGTCGCGACAGCTGAAGCTTTCTTT; j_gene: TRBJ1-1; d_gene: -; v_gene: TRBV6-4; abundance: once
CDR3aa: CASSSTVAQETQYF; CDR3nt: TGTGCCAGCAGCTCTACTGTTGCCCAAGAGACCCAGTACTTC; j_gene: TRBJ2-5; d_gene: -; v_gene: TRBV5-4; abundance: -
CDR3aa: CASSTFQHNTGELFF; CDR3nt: TGTGCCAGCAGTACCTTCCAACATAACACCGGGGAGCTGTTTTTT; j_gene: TRBJ2-2; d_gene: -; v_gene: TRBV6-5; abundance: -
CDR3aa: CASRTYDTEAFF; CDR3nt: TGTGCCAGCAGGACTTACGATACTGAAGCTTTCTTT; j_gene: TRBJ1-1; d_gene: -; v_gene: TRBV28; abundance: -
CDR3aa: CASSVEALAGVYNEQFF; CDR3nt: TGTGCCAGCAGCGTAGAGGCCCTAGCGGGCGTATACAATGAGCAGTTCTTC; j_gene: TRBJ2-1; d_gene: TRBD2; v_gene: TRBV9; abundance: -
CDR3aa: CASIPGTSGTDTQYF; CDR3nt: TGCGCCAGCATTCCCGGGACTAGCGGCACAGATACGCAGTATTTT; j_gene: TRBJ2-3; d_gene: TRBD2; v_gene: TRBV5-1; abundance: -
CDR3aa: CASSLLAGPSTDTQYF; CDR3nt: TGTGCCAGCAGTTTACTAGCGGGACCTAGCACAGATACGCAGTATTTT; j_gene: TRBJ2-3; d_gene: TRBD2; v_gene: TRBV27; abundance: -
CDR3aa: CASRRGTGGADTQYF; CDR3nt: TGTGCCAGCAGGAGAGGGACGGGTGGCGCAGATACGCAGTATTTT; j_gene: TRBJ2-3; d_gene: -; v_gene: TRBV27; abundance: once
CDR3aa: CAISVQGLGYNEQFF; CDR3nt: TGTGCCATCAGTGTTCAGGGGTTGGGGTACAATGAGCAGTTCTTC; j_gene: TRBJ2-1; d_gene: -; v_gene: TRBV10-3; abundance: once
CDR3aa: CASSGPPFGNTIYF; CDR3nt: TGTGCCAGCTCAGGTCCCCCGTTCGGAAACACCATATATTTT; j_gene: TRBJ1-3; d_gene: -; v_gene: TRBV18; abundance: -
CDR3aa: CASGLKGQGYEQYF; CDR3nt: TGTGCTAGTGGTTTGAAGGGACAGGGTTACGAGCAGTACTTC; j_gene: TRBJ2-7; d_gene: TRBD1; v_gene: TRBV12-5; abundance: -